This T cell receptor beta chain derives from a study of CD8 T cells in ankylosing spondylitis (dated by TCRdb to the late 2010s). Regarding the study in general: The study set out to find disease-linked TCR variants by profiling T cell receptor beta repertoires in ankylosing spondylitis patients and healthy donors. The whole study cohort included 95 to 130 healthy donors and 25 ankylosing spondylitis patients. Samples of peripheral blood were taken, and for ankylosing spondylitis patients, synovial fluid was collected as well.

The germline V gene specifies SGHRS as CDR1 and YFSETQ as CDR2. Trimming at the junction amounts to 3 bases on V and 3 bases on J, and the germline ends lie 15 bases apart. Its CDR3 holds 15 amino acids, cysteine through phenylalanine. Of all the DNA, just the CDR3 is kept, 45 bases in frame from base 1. This clonotype was counted ten times or more. There is no known antigen for this receptor. No base-level quality is on record; no much larger clone is a single base apart. TCRdb shows the sequencer as Illumina HiSeq 2500. Quantitative 5'-RACE with molecular barcodes was the method used to prepare the TCR beta libraries. The original pipeline was this. Disease-linked TCR variants were identified with a new computational method built on a probabilistic model of VDJ rearrangement. TCRdb reran the public reads through fastp at Q25 and MiXCR, keeping productive beta chains. Entries are consolidated by CDR3 protein sequence, retaining the most common genes and DNA. Here the V and J calls rest on TCRdb's processing, not on the authors' analysis. Within this sample are some 130,000 distinct CDR3 sequences, with around 6.6% of them counted one time only. The biggest ten clones account for over 10% of the sample.

Beyond this particular receptor, the publication reports: A TCR beta motif of fewer than 10 highly homologous amino acid variants appeared characteristic of blood from ankylosing spondylitis patients. The disease-linked clones were reported as significantly enriched in matched synovial fluid samples from ankylosing spondylitis patients. A CD8+ phenotype was shown by the disease-linked clones, which were found at relatively low frequencies in peripheral blood. Some motif variants had previously been reported in the synovial fluid and blood of reactive arthritis patients, which suggests shared mechanisms of disease initiation.

This receptor was obtained from a female donor with ankylosing spondylitis or in good health (not recorded which). The chain is made from TRBV5-1 and TRBJ2-5, with TRBD2 perhaps the D gene, on 5 matching bases. The sequenced material came from blood, either unsorted or a sorted T cell fraction (not recorded which). The CDR3 in this case is CASSSQLERKETQYF. The nucleotides read TGCGCCAGCAGCTCCCAACTCGAGCGGAAAGAGACCCAGTACTTC.